The 22 T cell receptor beta chains below come from one sample, sequenced in a study of T-cell reconstitution after alpha-beta-depleted transplantation in children. The TCRbeta library was prepared with unique molecular identifiers. TCRdb fed the PCR reads into MiXCR, producing one record per CDR3 protein. This sample has around 370,000 distinct CDR3 sequences; 15% to 20% occur once, and the top ten carry 35% to 50%. Sequenced here: PBMCs, mostly from graft donor cells, sampled 360 days after TCRalphabeta/CD19-depleted stem cell transplant. The source of these receptors is a male patient aged 2 to 9 who had a stem cell transplant for acute lymphoblastic leukemia, so the T cells may come from the graft donor.

The chain recombines TRBV18 with TRBJ2-1; D uncertain. V was pared by 0 bases and J by 7 bases, with 13 bases between. Germline lookup yields CDR1 KGHSH and CDR2 LQKENI. CDR3 length equals 15 residues. DNA of the CDR3: TGTGCCAGCTCACCACCGTTTGGTAGGGCGAATGAGCAGTTCTTC. Residues: CASSPPFGRANEQFF.

This clonotype was seen only a few times. The gene calls are TRBV20-1 and TRBJ2-1, with D unresolved. Germline V gene sequence: CDR1 DFQATT, CDR2 SNEGSKA (reference sequence). The length of the CDR3 is 13 residues. V lost 6 bases to trimming and J lost 6 bases, with 15 bases between them. CDR3 coding DNA: TGCAGTGCCCTCGACAAGGGATTCAATGAGCAGTTCTTC. Its translation: CSALDKGFNEQFF.

This clonotype showed up many times. DNA for the CDR3: TGTGCCAGCAGCTTAGAAAGCTGGGTGGAGACCCAGTACTTC. It is translated as CASSLESWVETQYF. The chain uses TRBV7-2 and TRBJ2-5; D call uncertain. Between the trimmed V and J ends, which lost 1 base and 5 bases, there was a span of 11 bases. CDR1 is SGHTA, CDR2 FQGNSA, per germline. The CDR3 spans 14 residues.

The chain links TRBV7-9 to TRBJ2-2; D may be TRBD2 (5 bases). CDR1 and CDR2 (germline): SEHNR, FQNEAQ (reference sequence). This CDR3 contains 14 residues. Trimming cost V 5 bases and J 0 bases, with 7 bases left between them. The chain's CDR3 is CASSLDSNTGELFF. Here the CDR3 DNA reads TGTGCCAGCAGCCTGGACTCGAACACCGGGGAGCTGTTTTTT.

This clonotype was observed many times. This rearrangement joins TRBV12-3 or TRBV12-4 to TRBJ2-3; a possible D gene is TRBD1 (5 bases). Between the trimmed V and J ends, which lost 6 bases and 3 bases, there was a span of 13 bases. This CDR3 comprises 14 residues. CDR3 residues: CASSLLGATDTQYF. CDR3 bases: TGTGCCAGCAGCCTCCTAGGGGCAACAGATACGCAGTATTTT.

The J gene is TRBJ1-2, the V gene TRBV5-1; TRBD1 matches at 9 bases. With 0 bases clipped from V and 5 bases from J, the junction kept 2 bases outside the gene matches. Germline lookup yields CDR1 SGHRS and CDR2 YFSETQ. The CDR3 sequence is 14 residues long. The DNA for the CDR3 is TGCGCCAGCAGCTTGGAGGGGACAGGGTATGGCTACACCTTC. The encoded protein is CASSLEGTGYGYTF. The variable domain in full, with the rest retrieved from reference TRBV5-1 and TRBJ1-2, is KAGVTQTPRYLIKTRGQQVTLSCSPISGHRSVSWYQQTPGQGLQFLFEYFSETQRNKGNFPGRFSGRQFSNSRSEMNVSTLELGDSALYLCASSLEGTGYGYTFGSGTRLTVV.

This clonotype was counted only a few times. The chain carries TRBV19 and TRBJ2-7; D remains ambiguous. The CDR3 is 13 amino acids. V lost 2 bases and J 0 bases, leaving 5 bases between the germline ends. Per germline, CDR1 LNHDA and CDR2 SQIVND (reference sequence). CDR3 bases: TGTGCCAGTAGTATAAGATACTCCTACGAGCAGTACTTC. This encodes CASSIRYSYEQYF.

This clonotype has a count of ten or more. The chain links TRBV3-1 to TRBJ2-3; D remains ambiguous. This CDR3 spans 15 amino acids. V lost 4 bases and J 4 bases, leaving 15 bases between the germline ends. Germline V lookup: CDR1 LGHDT, CDR2 YNNKEL (reference sequence). In DNA, the CDR3 is TGTGCCAGCAGCCTACGACTCGCCGGTGCAGATACGCAGTATTTT. Protein sequence: CASSLRLAGADTQYF.

The chain recombines TRBV6-1 with TRBJ2-1, with D perhaps matching TRBD2 (6 bases). Germline V gene data show CDR1 as MNHNS and CDR2 as SASEGT. V was pared by 5 bases and J by 5 bases, with 13 bases between. CDR3 length: 14 residues. Here the CDR3 DNA reads TGTGCCAGCAGTCAATCCGGGACTCACAATGAGCAGTTCTTC. Amino acid sequence: CASSQSGTHNEQFF.

V usage is TRBV7-9 and J usage is TRBJ2-1; 10 bases are shared with TRBD1. Germline CDR1 is SEHNR and CDR2 is FQNEAQ (reference sequence). V was pared by 3 bases and J by 5 bases, with 1 base of the junction left unmatched. The CDR3 has 14 residues. CDR3 bases: TGTGCCAGCAGCTTTGGGACAGGGGACAATGAGCAGTTCTTC. It yields the protein CASSFGTGDNEQFF.

This clonotype was seen many times. V is TRBV12-3 or TRBV12-4 and J is TRBJ2-7; D remains ambiguous. The V and J ends lost 4 bases and 0 bases respectively, with 7 bases between them. The CDR3 is made up of 13 amino acids. CDR3 loop: CASSYGRSYEQYF. The CDR3 DNA follows: TGTGCCAGCAGTTATGGCCGCTCCTACGAGCAGTACTTC.

This clonotype turned up a few times. This chain joins TRBV18 and TRBJ2-3; D is uncertain. Germline V gene data show CDR1 as KGHSH and CDR2 as LQKENI. The CDR3 length is 14 residues. With 3 bases removed from V and 0 bases from J, the gap between germline ends came to 7 bases. CDR3 protein: CASSPTSSTDTQYF. Written as DNA, the CDR3 is TGTGCCAGCTCACCCACCTCTAGCACAGATACGCAGTATTTT.

This clonotype was recorded at least ten times. The genes are TRBV9 and TRBJ2-1; tentatively, D is TRBD1 or TRBD2 (5 bases each). Trimming removed 3 bases at V and 3 bases at J, with 16 bases between. CDR3 length: 16 residues. The germline V gene encodes CDR1 SGDLS and CDR2 YYNGEE. DNA of the CDR3: TGTGCCAGCAGCGGTAAACCGGGACCTAACTACAATGAGCAGTTCTTC. This gives the protein CASSGKPGPNYNEQFF.

This clonotype was counted between two and nine times. The rearrangement uses TRBV28 and TRBJ2-1, with D unresolved. Trimming removed 6 bases at V and 8 bases at J, with 8 bases between. Looked up from germline, CDR1 is MDHEN and CDR2 is SYDVKM. The CDR3 is 11 residues long. CDR3 residues: CASSGRHEQFF. The CDR3 bases are TGTGCCAGCAGCGGGCGGCATGAGCAGTTCTTC.

This clonotype was detected ten times or more. V and J are TRBV6-5 and TRBJ2-2, with 7 nucleotides matching TRBD2. The length of the CDR3 is 12 residues. In germline, CDR1 is MNHEY, CDR2 SVGAGI. V gave up 5 bases and J gave up 7 bases; unmatched junction bases: 1. This chain's CDR3 is CASSRGVGELFF. CDR3 nucleotides: TGTGCCAGCAGTCGGGGGGTCGGGGAGCTGTTTTTT.

The sample holds many counts of this clonotype. The gene calls are TRBV4-3 and TRBJ2-6; D unresolved. The CDR3 extends over 14 amino acids. CDR1 is LGHNA and CDR2 is YSLEER in the germline V gene. Trimming removed 5 bases at V and 1 base at J, with 6 bases between. CDR3 sequence (DNA): TGCGCCAGCAGCGTATGGTCTGGGGCCAACGTCCTGACTTTC. Translating it yields CASSVWSGANVLTF.

Only a few counts were recorded for this clonotype. This chain connects TRBV9 to TRBJ2-7; TRBD1 matches at 7 bases. This CDR3 is 14 amino acids long. Looked up from germline, CDR1 is SGDLS and CDR2 is YYNGEE. V was pared by 2 bases and J by 6 bases, with 8 bases of the junction left unmatched. The CDR3 DNA is TGTGCCAGCAGCGTGACCCCTGACAGGGCCGAGCAGTACTTC. Amino acid sequence: CASSVTPDRAEQYF.

The chain carries TRBV3-1 and TRBJ1-6; D ambiguous. Germline V CDR1 and CDR2: LGHDT, YNNKEL (reference sequence). This CDR3 is built from 12 residues. V dropped 5 bases and J dropped 13 bases, with 12 bases sitting between them. The CDR3 spells CASSTPGSPLHF. The CDR3 DNA sequence: TGTGCCAGCAGCACTCCGGGATCTCCCCTCCACTTT.

This chain joins TRBV6-2 or TRBV6-3 and TRBJ1-2; possible D gene TRBD1, 6 bases. The length of the CDR3 is 12 residues. V lost 7 bases and J 4 bases, leaving 10 bases between the germline ends. The V gene's germline CDR1 is MNHEY and CDR2 SVGEGT. CDR3 in amino acids: CASTTGAYGYTF. The CDR3 region has the DNA TGTGCCAGCACCACGGGGGCCTATGGCTACACCTTC.

The rearrangement uses TRBV5-1 and TRBJ2-3; D is possibly TRBD2 (7 bases). Germline V gives CDR1 SGHRS, CDR2 YFSETQ. The CDR3 is 16 residues long. V shed 2 bases and J shed 5 bases, with 18 bases lying between them. This CDR3 is CASSFGGGFLQDTQYF. DNA for the CDR3: TGCGCCAGCAGCTTTGGGGGGGGCTTTCTACAAGATACGCAGTATTTT.

This sequence joins TRBV4-2 and TRBJ2-2, with a possible D match to TRBD2 (6 bases). CDR1 is LGHNA, CDR2 YNFKEQ, per germline. The CDR3 runs to 17 residues. Trimming took off 6 bases at V and 0 bases at J, with 17 bases between the two ends. The CDR3 DNA follows: TGTGCCAGCAGGCAAATGGGTCGCGGGACGAACACCGGGGAGCTGTTTTTT. Protein: CASRQMGRGTNTGELFF.

This clonotype was observed a handful of times. The chain recombines TRBV28 with TRBJ2-3, with TRBD2 identical over 11 bases. Looked up from germline, CDR1 is MDHEN and CDR2 is SYDVKM. Germline trimming cut 5 bases from V and 6 bases from J; bases unmatched to any gene: 10. This CDR3 region has 16 residues. The CDR3 coding sequence is TGTGCCAGCAGTCCCACACTAGCGGGAGTGGGGGATACGCAGTATTTT. Its translation is CASSPTLAGVGDTQYF.